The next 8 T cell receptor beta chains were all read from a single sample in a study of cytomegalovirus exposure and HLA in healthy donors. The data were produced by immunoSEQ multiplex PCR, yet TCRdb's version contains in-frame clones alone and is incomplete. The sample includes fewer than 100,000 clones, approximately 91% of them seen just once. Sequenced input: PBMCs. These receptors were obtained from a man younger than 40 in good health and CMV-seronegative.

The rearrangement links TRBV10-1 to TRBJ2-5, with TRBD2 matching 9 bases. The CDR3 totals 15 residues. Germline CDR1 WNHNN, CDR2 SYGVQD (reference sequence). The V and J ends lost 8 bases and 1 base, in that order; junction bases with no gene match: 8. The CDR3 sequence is CASPPSGETQETQYF. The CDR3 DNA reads TGCGCCAGCCCACCTAGCGGGGAGACCCAAGAGACCCAGTACTTC.

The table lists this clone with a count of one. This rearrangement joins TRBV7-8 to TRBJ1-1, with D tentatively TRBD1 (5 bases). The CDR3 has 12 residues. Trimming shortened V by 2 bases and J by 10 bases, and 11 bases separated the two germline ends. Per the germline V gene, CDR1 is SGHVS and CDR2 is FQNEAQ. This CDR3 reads CASSLLQGGAFF. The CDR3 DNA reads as TGTGCCAGCAGCTTACTCCAGGGAGGAGCTTTCTTT.

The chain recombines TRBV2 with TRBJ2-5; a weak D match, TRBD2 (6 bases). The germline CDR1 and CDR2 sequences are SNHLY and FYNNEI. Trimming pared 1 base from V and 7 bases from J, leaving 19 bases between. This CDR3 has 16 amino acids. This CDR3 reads CASSEGGRGASGTQYF. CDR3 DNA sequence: TGTGCCAGCAGTGAAGGAGGGCGGGGAGCTTCAGGGACCCAGTACTTC.

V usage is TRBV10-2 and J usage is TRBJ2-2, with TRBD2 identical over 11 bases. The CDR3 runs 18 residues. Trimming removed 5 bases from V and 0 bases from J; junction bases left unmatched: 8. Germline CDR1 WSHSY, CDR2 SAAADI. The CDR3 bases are TGCGCCAGCAGTCTCCTACTAGCGGGGGCCTCGAACACCGGGGAGCTGTTTTTT. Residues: CASSLLLAGASNTGELFF.

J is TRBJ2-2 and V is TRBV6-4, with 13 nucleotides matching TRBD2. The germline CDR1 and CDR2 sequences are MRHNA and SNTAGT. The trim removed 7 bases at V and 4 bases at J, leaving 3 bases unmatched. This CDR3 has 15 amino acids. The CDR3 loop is CASTRTSGSTGELFF. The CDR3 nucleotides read TGTGCCAGCACCCGGACTAGCGGGAGCACCGGGGAGCTGTTTTTT.

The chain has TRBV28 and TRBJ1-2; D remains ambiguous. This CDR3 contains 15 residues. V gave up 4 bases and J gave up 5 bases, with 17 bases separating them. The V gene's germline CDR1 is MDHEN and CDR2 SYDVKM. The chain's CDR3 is CASSYETLARYGYTF. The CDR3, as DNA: TGTGCCAGCAGTTATGAGACACTAGCCCGGTATGGCTACACCTTC.

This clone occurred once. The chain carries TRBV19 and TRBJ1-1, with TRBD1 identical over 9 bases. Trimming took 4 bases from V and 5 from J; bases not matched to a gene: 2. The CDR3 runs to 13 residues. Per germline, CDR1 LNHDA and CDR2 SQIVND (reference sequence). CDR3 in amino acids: CASSTTGGTEAFF. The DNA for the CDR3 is TGTGCCAGTAGTACGACAGGGGGTACTGAAGCTTTCTTT.

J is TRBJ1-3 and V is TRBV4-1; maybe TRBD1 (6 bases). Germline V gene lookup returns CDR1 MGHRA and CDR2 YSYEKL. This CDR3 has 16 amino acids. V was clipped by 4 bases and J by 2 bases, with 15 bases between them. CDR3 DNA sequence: TGCGCCAGCAGCCCCGAACAGGGAGAAGCTGGAAACACCATATATTTT. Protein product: CASSPEQGEAGNTIYF.